These T cell receptor beta chains were read from a single sample in a study of blood T cell repertoires in COVID-19. Only in-frame clones appear in the TCRdb table, and some are missing; sequencing was by immunoSEQ multiplex PCR. Counted here are tens of thousands of clones, nearly 90% occurring once; the ten biggest clones make up roughly 3.6%. Sequenced sample: peripheral blood. Receptors originate from a woman aged 45-60 years with COVID-19, enrolled during active disease. Each CDR3 is given with its conserved first and last residue. The D gene is left open where the match is weak. Some rows have no size entry. The others give once, few or many, or a class for an expanded clone.

size: NA; V: TRBV4-1; D: NA; J: TRBJ1-5; DNA: TGCGCCAGCAGCCAAGACAACAATAGCAATCAGCCCCAGCATTTT; CDR3: CASSQDNNSNQPQHF
size: NA; V: TRBV21-1; D: NA; J: TRBJ2-7; DNA: TGTGCCAGCAGCAAAGGAGACAGGGGAGGCTACGAGCAGTACTTC; CDR3: CASSKGDRGGYEQYF
size: NA; V: TRBV29-1; D: TRBD2; J: TRBJ2-7; DNA: TGCAGCGTTGAAGGATCCCCTAGCGGGAGCTACGAGCAGTACTTC; CDR3: CSVEGSPSGSYEQYF
size: NA; V: TRBV28; D: NA; J: TRBJ2-7; DNA: TGTGCCAGCAGAGGGGTGAGGGGGTTCTACGAGCAGTACTTC; CDR3: CASRGVRGFYEQYF
size: NA; V: TRBV7-8; D: NA; J: TRBJ1-6; DNA: TGTGCCAGCAGCTTAACTTTGACAGAGTCACCCCTCCACTTT; CDR3: CASSLTLTESPLHF
size: NA; V: TRBV30; D: TRBD1; J: TRBJ2-5; DNA: TGTGCCTGGAGTGGACAGGGGGGGGAGACCCAGTACTTC; CDR3: CAWSGQGGETQYF
size: NA; V: TRBV5-1; D: NA; J: TRBJ2-7; DNA: TGCGCCAGCAGCTTGGAGAGCAGCGACTATTCGTACGAGCAGTACTTC; CDR3: CASSLESSDYSYEQYF
size: NA; V: TRBV18; D: TRBD2; J: TRBJ2-7; DNA: TGTGCCAGCTCGGCGGGAGGGTACGGGCAGTACTTC; CDR3: CASSAGGYGQYF
size: NA; V: TRBV11-2; D: TRBD2; J: TRBJ2-7; DNA: TGTGCCAGCAGTTACAGCACTAGCGGGAGCTCCTACGAGCAGTACTTC; CDR3: CASSYSTSGSSYEQYF
size: NA; V: TRBV18; D: TRBD1; J: TRBJ2-2; DNA: TGTGCCAGCTCACCATGGACAGGGGCAGGAACCGGGGAGCTGTTTTTT; CDR3: CASSPWTGAGTGELFF
size: NA; V: TRBV14; D: TRBD2; J: TRBJ2-7; DNA: TGTGCCAGCAGCCAAACCAGCGGGAGGGTCGCGCAGTACTTC; CDR3: CASSQTSGRVAQYF
size: medium-sized; V: TRBV2; D: NA; J: TRBJ1-2; DNA: TGTGCCAGCCGTCGAGGCGGGGAGGTCTATGGCTACACCTTC; CDR3: CASRRGGEVYGYTF
size: once; V: TRBV29-1; D: NA; J: TRBJ2-7; DNA: TGCAGCGTTGGGGGGACCGGGGGCTCCTACGAGCAGTACTTC; CDR3: CSVGGTGGSYEQYF
size: NA; V: TRBV19; D: NA; J: TRBJ1-2; DNA: TGTGCCAGTAGTAATGGAGGGAGTGCTAACTATGGCTACACCTTC; CDR3: CASSNGGSANYGYTF
size: NA; V: TRBV29-1; D: TRBD2; J: TRBJ2-1; DNA: TGCAGCGTTGGGGGTAGCGGGAGCTACGGTGAGCAGTTCTTC; CDR3: CSVGGSGSYGEQFF
size: NA; V: TRBV2; D: NA; J: TRBJ2-7; DNA: TGTGCCAGCAGTGAGCAGGGCTACGAGCAGTACTTC; CDR3: CASSEQGYEQYF
size: once; V: TRBV9; D: TRBD2; J: TRBJ2-3; DNA: TGTGCCAGCAGCGTAGATCGGCTAGCGGGGCTCCTCACAGATACGCAGTATTTT; CDR3: CASSVDRLAGLLTDTQYF
size: NA; V: TRBV4-1; D: NA; J: TRBJ1-2; DNA: TGCGCCAGCAGCCAAGATAGCAGCTATGGCTACACCTTC; CDR3: CASSQDSSYGYTF
size: NA; V: TRBV5-1; D: TRBD1; J: TRBJ2-7; DNA: TGCGCCAGCAGCTCAACCACAGGGGGCTCCTACGAGCAGTACTTC; CDR3: CASSSTTGGSYEQYF
size: few; V: TRBV5-8; D: NA; J: TRBJ2-1; DNA: TGTGCCATCCCCCTCCCCTCGGTCTATGAGCAGTTCTTC; CDR3: CAIPLPSVYEQFF
size: NA; V: TRBV11-2; D: TRBD2; J: TRBJ2-1; DNA: TGTGCCAGCAGCTTTTATTTAGCGGGATACAATGAGCAGTTCTTC; CDR3: CASSFYLAGYNEQFF
size: NA; V: TRBV27; D: TRBD2; J: TRBJ2-5; DNA: TGTGCCAGCAGTTTAATAGCGGGAGGGAGGGAGACCCAGTACTTC; CDR3: CASSLIAGGRETQYF
size: once; V: TRBV28; D: NA; J: TRBJ1-2; DNA: TGTGCCAGCAGTCCCCCAGGGCCGGCCTATGGCTACACCTTC; CDR3: CASSPPGPAYGYTF
size: NA; V: TRBV19; D: NA; J: TRBJ1-5; DNA: TGTGCCAGTAGTATAAGAGTGATTCAGCCCCAGCATTTT; CDR3: CASSIRVIQPQHF
size: NA; V: TRBV21-1; D: NA; J: TRBJ1-6; DNA: TGTGCCAGCAGCAGCCCCCGGGGACAGGCTGAGTCACCCCTCCACTTT; CDR3: CASSSPRGQAESPLHF
size: NA; V: TRBV25-1; D: NA; J: TRBJ2-3; DNA: TGTGCCAGCAGTGAATATTCGGATACGCAGTATTTT; CDR3: CASSEYSDTQYF
size: once; V: TRBV2; D: NA; J: TRBJ2-5; DNA: TGTGCCAGCAATGAGGCGGGACCTAGGTTAGAGACCCAGTACTTC; CDR3: CASNEAGPRLETQYF
size: once; V: TRBV5-1; D: NA; J: TRBJ2-3; DNA: TGCGCCAGCAGCTTGTTCAGGGGCGGGGATACGCAGTATTTT; CDR3: CASSLFRGGDTQYF
size: NA; V: TRBV5-4; D: NA; J: TRBJ1-4; DNA: TGTGCCAGCAGGCGGGGAACAACTAATGAAAAACTGTTTTTT; CDR3: CASRRGTTNEKLFF
size: few; V: TRBV11-3; D: NA; J: TRBJ2-5; DNA: TGTGCCAGCAGCTTAGCCCGGGGTAGGCGGGAAGAGACCCAGTACTTC; CDR3: CASSLARGRREETQYF
size: NA; V: TRBV30; D: TRBD2; J: TRBJ2-1; DNA: TGTGCCTGGAGTCGACTAGCGGGATCTGAGCAGTTCTTC; CDR3: CAWSRLAGSEQFF
size: NA; V: TRBV2; D: NA; J: TRBJ2-5; DNA: TGTGCCAGCAGGGGGGCCTTCTCGGAGACCCAGTACTTC; CDR3: CASRGAFSETQYF
size: once; V: TRBV25-1; D: NA; J: TRBJ2-5; DNA: TGTGCCAAAATGGGGTCGGGAGTAAGACAAGAGACCCAGTACTTC; CDR3: CAKMGSGVRQETQYF
size: NA; V: TRBV6-4; D: NA; J: TRBJ2-3; DNA: TGTGCCAGCAGTGACTCTTACCAAGCCCATGTAACTAGCACAGATACGCAGTATTTT; CDR3: CASSDSYQAHVTSTDTQYF
size: NA; V: TRBV7-2; D: NA; J: TRBJ2-1; DNA: TGTGCCAGCAGCTTAAGATGGGGCGGGATTGGAGACAATGAGCAGTTCTTC; CDR3: CASSLRWGGIGDNEQFF
size: NA; V: TRBV28; D: TRBD1; J: TRBJ2-7; DNA: TGTGCCAGCAGAAGACAGGGGTCCTACGAGCAGTACTTC; CDR3: CASRRQGSYEQYF
size: NA; V: TRBV6-5; D: NA; J: TRBJ1-1; DNA: TGTGCCAGCAGCGGATCAGGGAACACTGAAGCTTTCTTT; CDR3: CASSGSGNTEAFF